Listed here are 8 T cell receptor beta chains from one sample, sequenced in a study of beta chain features in type 1 diabetes. Isolated RNA was reverse transcribed in full, so expressed TCRB transcripts were sequenced. The protocol was immunoSEQ multiplex PCR, while the TCRdb copy is restricted to in-frame clones and leaves out a portion. The sample comprises about 200,000 clones, 9.5% to 13% of which are singletons, and 1% to 1.5% rests with the top ten. Sequencing used central memory CD4+ T cells from blood. These receptors were obtained from a man aged 18 to 35 in good health.

The sample holds a few counts of this clone. This chain links TRBV7-2 with TRBJ2-7; TRBD2 agrees at 11 bases. The CDR3 is 15 amino acids. Germline values: CDR1 SGHTA, CDR2 FQGNSA. The V gene end was trimmed by 5 bases and the J gene end by 2 bases; junction bases not matched to a gene: 5. DNA for the CDR3: TGTGCCAGCAGCCCGGGACTAGCGGAGGCCTACGAGCAGTACTTC. Translation gives CASSPGLAEAYEQYF.

A note on this clone: A much larger clone differs by one base, so this may be a read error. Other DNA variants within this sample encode the same CDR3. This rearrangement joins TRBV7-3 to TRBJ2-1, with 13 nucleotides matching TRBD2. V trimming: 2 bases; J trimming: 5 bases; junction bases outside the gene matches: 9. This CDR3 is built from 18 residues. Germline CDR1 and CDR2: SGHTA and FQGTGA. The CDR3 reads CASSLGLLAGGQDNEQFF. The CDR3 region has the DNA TGTGCCAGCAGCTTAGGACTACTAGCGGGAGGGCAGGACAATGAGCAGTTCTTC.

This clone was counted a few times. This rearrangement joins TRBV29-1 to TRBJ2-7; tentative D call: TRBD1 (5 bases). CDR3 length: 12 amino acids. Germline V gene lookup returns CDR1 SQVTM and CDR2 ANQGSEA. V dropped 4 bases and J dropped 3 bases, with 10 bases sitting between them. The CDR3 loop reads CSVARDNYEQYF. CDR3 nucleotides: TGCAGCGTTGCCAGGGATAACTACGAGCAGTACTTC.

This clone was seen only a few times. V and J are TRBV4-2 and TRBJ2-7; TRBD1 agrees at 8 bases. This CDR3 is built from 14 residues. J lost 2 bases, V lost 3 bases, and 3 bases had no gene match. Per germline, CDR1 LGHNA and CDR2 YNFKEQ. The CDR3 region is CASSQEDRAYEQYF. The CDR3 DNA follows: TGTGCCAGCAGCCAGGAGGACAGGGCCTACGAGCAGTACTTC.

This clone was counted only a few times. V usage is TRBV7-2 and J usage is TRBJ1-4, with D unresolved. The CDR3 has 15 residues. V lost 1 base and J lost 5, with 11 bases in between. Germline CDR1 reads SGHTA; CDR2 reads FQGNSA. The CDR3 region has the DNA TGTGCCAGCAGCTTAGACTCGGCCGGGAATGAAAAACTGTTTTTT. Its protein is CASSLDSAGNEKLFF.

With regard to this clone: Other nucleotide sequences from this sample produce the same CDR3. The genes are TRBV6-5 and TRBJ2-3; D is ambiguous. Trimming pared 6 bases from V and 6 bases from J, leaving 13 bases between. Germline-derived CDR1 and CDR2 are MNHEY and SVGAGI. The CDR3 is 13 amino acids. Here the CDR3 DNA reads TGTGCCAGCAGCAAGGCCTCCGGTGATACGCAGTATTTT. This sequence encodes CASSKASGDTQYF.

This clone was observed a handful of times. V is TRBV11-3 and J is TRBJ2-1, with 7 bases fitting TRBD1. Trimming removed 5 bases from V and 5 bases from J; junction bases left unmatched: 3. The V gene's germline CDR1 is SGHNT and CDR2 YENEEA. The CDR3 is made up of 13 amino acids. The CDR3 spells CASSRDSHNEQFF. Written as DNA, the CDR3 is TGTGCCAGCAGCAGGGACAGTCACAATGAGCAGTTCTTC.

The rearrangement uses TRBV7-3 and TRBJ2-5; 10 bases fit TRBD1. V was pared by 3 bases and J by 5 bases, with 6 bases of the junction left unmatched. CDR1 and CDR2 from the germline V gene are SGHTA and FQGTGA. This CDR3 is 15 amino acids long. CDR3 nucleotides: TGTGCCAGCAGCTTGGGACAGGGGAGTTGGGAGACCCAGTACTTC. It is translated as CASSLGQGSWETQYF.